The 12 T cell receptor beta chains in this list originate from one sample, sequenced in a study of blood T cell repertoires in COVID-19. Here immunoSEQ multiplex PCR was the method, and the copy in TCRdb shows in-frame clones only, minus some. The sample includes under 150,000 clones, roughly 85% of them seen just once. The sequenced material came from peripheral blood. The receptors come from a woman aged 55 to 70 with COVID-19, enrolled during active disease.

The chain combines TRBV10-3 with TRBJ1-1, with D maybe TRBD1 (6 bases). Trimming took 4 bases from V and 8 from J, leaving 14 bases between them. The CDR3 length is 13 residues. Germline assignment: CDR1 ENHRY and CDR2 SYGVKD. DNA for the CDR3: TGTGCCATCAGTGGCAGGGGCCCTAAAGAAGCTTTCTTT. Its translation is CAISGRGPKEAFF.

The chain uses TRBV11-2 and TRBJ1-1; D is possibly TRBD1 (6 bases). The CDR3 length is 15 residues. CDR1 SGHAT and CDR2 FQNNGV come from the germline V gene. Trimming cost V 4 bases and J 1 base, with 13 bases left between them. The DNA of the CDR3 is TGTGCCAGCAGCTCCACGGGGGGCGGGAACACTGAAGCTTTCTTT. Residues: CASSSTGGGNTEAFF.

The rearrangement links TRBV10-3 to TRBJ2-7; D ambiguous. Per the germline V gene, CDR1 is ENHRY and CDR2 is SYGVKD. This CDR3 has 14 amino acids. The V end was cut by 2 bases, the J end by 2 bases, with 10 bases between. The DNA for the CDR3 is TGTGCCATCAGTGAGGGGCAGATCACCTACGAGCAGTACTTC. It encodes CAISEGQITYEQYF.

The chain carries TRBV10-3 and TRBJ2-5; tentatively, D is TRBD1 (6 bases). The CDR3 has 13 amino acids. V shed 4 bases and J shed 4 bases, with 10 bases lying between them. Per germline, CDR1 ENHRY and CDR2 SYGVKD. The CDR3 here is CAISVGGRETQYF. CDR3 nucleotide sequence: TGTGCCATCAGTGTTGGGGGCCGAGAGACCCAGTACTTC.

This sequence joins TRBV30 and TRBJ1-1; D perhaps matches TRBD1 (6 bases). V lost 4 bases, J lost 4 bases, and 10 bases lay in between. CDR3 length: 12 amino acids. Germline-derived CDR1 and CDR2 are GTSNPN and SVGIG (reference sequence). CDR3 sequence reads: CAWNAGVTEAFF. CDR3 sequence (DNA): TGTGCCTGGAACGCAGGGGTCACTGAAGCTTTCTTT.

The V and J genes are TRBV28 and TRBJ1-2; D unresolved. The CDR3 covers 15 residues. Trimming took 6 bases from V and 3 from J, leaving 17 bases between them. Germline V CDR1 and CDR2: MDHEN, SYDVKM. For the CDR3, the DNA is TGTGCCAGCAGCCCCCGGGAGCGGACTTACTATGGCTACACCTTC. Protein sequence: CASSPRERTYYGYTF.

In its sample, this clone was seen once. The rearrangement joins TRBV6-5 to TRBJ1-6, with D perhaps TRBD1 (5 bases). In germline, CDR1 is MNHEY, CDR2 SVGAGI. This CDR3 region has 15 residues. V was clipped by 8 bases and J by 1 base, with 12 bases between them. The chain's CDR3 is CASHPGWSYNSPLHF. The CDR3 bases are TGTGCCAGCCATCCAGGGTGGTCCTATAATTCACCCCTCCACTTT.

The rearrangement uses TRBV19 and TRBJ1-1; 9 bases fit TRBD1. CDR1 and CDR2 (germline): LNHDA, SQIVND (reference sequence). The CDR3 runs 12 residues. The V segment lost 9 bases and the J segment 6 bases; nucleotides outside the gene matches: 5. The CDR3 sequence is CARGGQGPEAFF. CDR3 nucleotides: TGTGCCAGAGGGGGACAGGGCCCTGAAGCTTTCTTT.

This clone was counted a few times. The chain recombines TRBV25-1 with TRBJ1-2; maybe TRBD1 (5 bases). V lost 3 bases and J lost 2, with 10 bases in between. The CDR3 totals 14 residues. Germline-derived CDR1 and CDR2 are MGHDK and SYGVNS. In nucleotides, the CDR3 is TGTGCCAGCAGTGATGGGGGACTCAACTATGGCTACACCTTC. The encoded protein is CASSDGGLNYGYTF.

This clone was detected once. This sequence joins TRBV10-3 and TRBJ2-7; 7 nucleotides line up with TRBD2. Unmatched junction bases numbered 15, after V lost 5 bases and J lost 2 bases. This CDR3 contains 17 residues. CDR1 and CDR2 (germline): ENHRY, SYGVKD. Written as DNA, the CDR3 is TGTGCCATCAGTCAATATAGGTCGGCGGGGGAAACCTACGAGCAGTACTTC. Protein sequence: CAISQYRSAGETYEQYF.

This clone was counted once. This CDR3 is CASTSGFMNTEAFF. For the CDR3, the DNA is TGTGCCAGCACCTCAGGTTTCATGAACACTGAAGCTTTCTTT. V usage is TRBV6-5 and J usage is TRBJ1-1; D ambiguous. This CDR3 spans 14 amino acids. V lost 7 bases, J lost 0 bases, and 12 bases lay in between. Germline CDR1 and CDR2: MNHEY and SVGAGI.

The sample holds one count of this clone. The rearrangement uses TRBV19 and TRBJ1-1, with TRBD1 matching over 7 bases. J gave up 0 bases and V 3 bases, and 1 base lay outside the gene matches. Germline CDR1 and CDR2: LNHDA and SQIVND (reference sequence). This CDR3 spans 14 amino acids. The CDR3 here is CASSIGTVNTEAFF. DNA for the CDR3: TGTGCCAGTAGTATCGGGACAGTGAACACTGAAGCTTTCTTT.